This T cell receptor beta chain was sequenced for a study of control samples from healthy donors and cancer patients. Method: immunoSEQ multiplex PCR; TCRdb's copy keeps in-frame clones and lacks some. Here the sample spans tens of thousands of clones, approximately 84% being singletons. The origin of this receptor is a man in his 70s with lung cancer. The sample was PBMCs.

The CDR3 coding sequence is TGTGCCAGTTGTAGGGTTGGGAGTTCACCCCTCCACTTT. Its translation is CASCRVGSSPLHF. The chain links TRBV19 to TRBJ1-6; D not certain. Per the germline V gene, CDR1 is LNHDA and CDR2 is SQIVND (reference sequence). Trimming shortened V by 8 bases and J by 9 bases, and 14 bases separated the two germline ends. The CDR3 is made up of 13 amino acids.